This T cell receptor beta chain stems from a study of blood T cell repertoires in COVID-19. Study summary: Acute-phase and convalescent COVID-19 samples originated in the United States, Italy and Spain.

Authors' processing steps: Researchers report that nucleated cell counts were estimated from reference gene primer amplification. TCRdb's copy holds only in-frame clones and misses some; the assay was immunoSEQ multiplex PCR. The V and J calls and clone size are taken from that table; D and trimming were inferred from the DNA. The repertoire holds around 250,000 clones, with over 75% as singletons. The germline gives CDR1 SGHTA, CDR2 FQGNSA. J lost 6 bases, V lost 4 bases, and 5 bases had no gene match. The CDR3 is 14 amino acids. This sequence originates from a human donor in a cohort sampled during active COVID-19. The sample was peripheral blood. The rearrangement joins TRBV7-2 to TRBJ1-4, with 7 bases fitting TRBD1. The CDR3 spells CASSSRGQDEKLFF. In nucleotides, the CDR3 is TGTGCCAGCAGCTCGAGGGGGCAGGATGAAAAACTGTTTTTT.